This T cell receptor beta chain was captured by sequencing in a study of cytomegalovirus exposure and HLA in healthy donors. Study as a whole: Researchers previously reported finding about 110 million unique TCR beta sequences from roughly 200 million T cells.

The PCR employed 60 Vbeta primers together with 13 Jbeta primers. Libraries were prepared by immunoSEQ multiplex PCR; TCRdb keeps only in-frame clonotypes and omits some of them. The table has some 140,000 clones, about 77% seen once. As regards this clone: Its antigen is unidentified.

General study findings and limits: In a later analysis, a missense DCLRE1C variant was linked to TCR beta V- and J-gene trimming. Donor immune exposure was known only as CMV serostatus.

V shed 6 bases and J 11 bases; nucleotides not matched to a gene: 6. This CDR3 is 12 amino acids long. Germline V lookup: CDR1 MDHEN, CDR2 SYDVKM. The material sequenced was PBMCs. The chain recombines TRBV28 with TRBJ2-1, with 8 bases lining up with TRBD1. This TCR was sampled from a middle-aged woman in good health and CMV-seronegative. The DNA for the CDR3 is TGTGCCAGCAGGCCGGGACAGGAGAAGCAGTTCTTC. It translates to CASRPGQEKQFF.